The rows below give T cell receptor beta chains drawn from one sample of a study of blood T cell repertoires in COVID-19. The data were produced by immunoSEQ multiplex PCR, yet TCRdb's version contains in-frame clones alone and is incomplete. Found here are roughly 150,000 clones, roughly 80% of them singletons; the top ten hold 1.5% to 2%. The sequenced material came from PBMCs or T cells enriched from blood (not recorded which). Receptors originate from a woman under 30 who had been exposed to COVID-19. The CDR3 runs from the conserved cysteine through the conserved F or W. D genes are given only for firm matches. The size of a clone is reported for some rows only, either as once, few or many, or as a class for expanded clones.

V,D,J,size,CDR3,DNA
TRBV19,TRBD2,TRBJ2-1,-,CASRRGLAVYNEQFF,TGTGCCAGTAGGCGTGGACTAGCGGTTTACAATGAGCAGTTCTTC
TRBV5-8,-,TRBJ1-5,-,CASSFQWGGAQPQHF,TGTGCCAGCAGCTTTCAATGGGGGGGCGCTCAGCCCCAGCATTTT
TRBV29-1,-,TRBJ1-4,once,CSVLSSTNEKLFF,TGCAGCGTCCTGTCCTCAACTAATGAAAAACTGTTTTTT
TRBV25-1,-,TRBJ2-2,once,CASSDHSITGELFF,TGTGCCAGCAGTGATCACAGCATAACCGGGGAGCTGTTTTTT
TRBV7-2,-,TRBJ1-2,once,CASSLQGYDYGYTF,TGTGCCAGCAGCTTACAGGGTTATGACTATGGCTACACCTTC
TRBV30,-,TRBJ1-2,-,CAWNAVYGYTF,TGTGCCTGGAATGCGGTCTATGGCTACACCTTC
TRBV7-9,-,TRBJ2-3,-,CASSLTGTLRGADTQYF,TGTGCCAGCAGCCTCACCGGGACCCTCAGGGGCGCAGATACGCAGTATTTT
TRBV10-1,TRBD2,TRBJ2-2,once,CASSKREGNTGELFF,TGCGCCAGCAGCAAGCGGGAGGGTAACACCGGGGAGCTGTTTTTT
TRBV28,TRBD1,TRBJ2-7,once,CASSLGQGSWQYF,TGTGCCAGCAGTTTGGGACAGGGGAGTTGGCAGTACTTC
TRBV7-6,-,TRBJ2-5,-,CASSLDSGVSETQYF,TGTGCCAGCAGCTTGGACAGTGGGGTTTCAGAGACCCAGTACTTC
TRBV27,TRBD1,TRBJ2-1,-,CASSSRQGNYNEQFF,TGTGCCAGCAGTTCACGACAGGGAAACTACAATGAGCAGTTCTTC
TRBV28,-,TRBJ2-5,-,CASSLEANKETQYF,TGTGCCAGCAGTTTGGAGGCAAATAAAGAGACCCAGTACTTC
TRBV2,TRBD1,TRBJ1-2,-,CASSPRTGGSNYGYTF,TGTGCCAGCAGTCCTCGGACAGGAGGATCTAACTATGGCTACACCTTC
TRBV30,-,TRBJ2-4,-,CAWSVGGSYIQYF,TGTGCCTGGAGTGTTGGAGGGAGTTACATTCAGTACTTC
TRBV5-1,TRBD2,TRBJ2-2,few,CASSLAVLAGYANTGELFF,TGCGCCAGCAGCTTGGCAGTCCTAGCGGGTTACGCGAACACCGGGGAGCTGTTTTTT
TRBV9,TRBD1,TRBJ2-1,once,CASSFAGTGGYNEQFF,TGTGCCAGCAGCTTTGCCGGGACAGGGGGTTACAATGAGCAGTTCTTC
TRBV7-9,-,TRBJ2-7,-,CASSLVQPRVANYEQYF,TGTGCCAGCAGCTTAGTTCAACCCCGGGTAGCGAACTACGAGCAGTACTTC